The next 28 T cell receptor beta chains were all read from a single sample in a study of blood T cells in healthy people across ages. The authors ran a second PCR of 7 to 11 cycles using a sample-barcoded 5' primer and a J-beta primer mix. TCRdb re-called the 5' RACE reads through MiXCR, storing one row per CDR3 protein. The data contain 1.5 million to 2 million distinct CDR3 sequences, around half of them seen just once; the ten biggest clones take up over 2%. The sample comprised blood. The receptor set was obtained from a woman aged 40-49 years in good health.

The V call is TRBV10-3, the J call TRBJ1-1; the match to TRBD1 covers 8 bases. CDR1 is ENHRY and CDR2 is SYGVKD in the germline V gene. The CDR3 totals 14 residues. V gave up 7 bases and J gave up 6 bases; unmatched junction bases: 10. The CDR3 nucleotides read TGTGCCATCAAAGTACGACAGGGGCGTTCTGAAGCTTTCTTT. It specifies CAIKVRQGRSEAFF.

This clonotype has a handful of counts. This chain uses TRBV27 with TRBJ2-1, with 7 bases matching TRBD1. This CDR3 contains 15 residues. Per the germline V gene, CDR1 is MNHEY and CDR2 is SMNVEV (reference sequence). V shed 2 bases, J shed 6 bases, and the junction held 7 bases outside the gene matches. The CDR3 region has the DNA TGTGCCAGCAGTTTAAGGGGGCAGGGATTCAATGAGCAGTTCTTC. The encoded protein is CASSLRGQGFNEQFF.

This clonotype was seen just once. V is TRBV27 and J is TRBJ2-3; 7 bases agree with TRBD2. V dropped 8 bases and J dropped 2; count of bases not matched to a gene: 4. From germline, CDR1 is MNHEY and CDR2 SMNVEV (reference sequence). The CDR3 is 13 residues long. Here the CDR3 reads CASGTTLTDTQYF. The CDR3 region has the DNA TGTGCCAGCGGGACTACCCTCACAGATACGCAGTATTTT.

The chain recombines TRBV6-2 or TRBV6-3 with TRBJ2-1, with D perhaps matching TRBD2 (5 bases). V was clipped by 11 bases and J by 2 bases, with 13 bases between them. The CDR3 is 13 residues long. From germline, CDR1 is MNHEY and CDR2 SVGEGT. The CDR3 sequence is CAGLGKTYNEQFF. The DNA for the CDR3 is TGTGCCGGCCTCGGGAAAACCTACAATGAGCAGTTCTTC.

This chain joins TRBV27 and TRBJ1-6; D remains ambiguous. V was trimmed by 2 bases and J by 8 bases, leaving 13 bases between them. The CDR3 has 15 residues. Germline V CDR1 and CDR2: MNHEY, SMNVEV (reference sequence). CDR3 region: CASSLAVLRDSPLHF. The CDR3 DNA reads as TGTGCCAGCAGTTTAGCCGTCCTTCGGGATTCACCCCTCCACTTT.

In DNA, the CDR3 is TGCAGCGTTGAAGGGGGGTGGAGCGGGGGATCCGACGAGCAGTACTTC. It codes for CSVEGGWSGGSDEQYF. The J gene is TRBJ2-7, the V gene TRBV29-1; 8 nucleotides agree with TRBD2. CDR1 and CDR2 (germline): SQVTM, ANQGSEA. CDR3 size: 16 residues. With 1 base clipped from V and 5 bases from J, the junction kept 13 bases outside the gene matches.

This clonotype was counted once. The J gene is TRBJ1-5, the V gene TRBV20-1; TRBD1 matches 7 bases. J gave up 5 bases and V 5 bases, and 12 bases lay outside the gene matches. The germline V gene has CDR1 DFQATT and CDR2 SNEGSKA (reference sequence). The CDR3 totals 15 residues. CDR3 residues: CSAPPTGPIDQPQHF. The CDR3 region has the DNA TGCAGTGCTCCCCCGACAGGGCCCATCGATCAGCCCCAGCATTTT.

This chain connects TRBV28 to TRBJ2-3; 10 nucleotides match TRBD2. V was clipped by 9 bases and J by 4 bases; unmatched bases: 13. Germline CDR1 MDHEN, CDR2 SYDVKM. There are 16 residues in the CDR3. CDR3 sequence (DNA): TGTGCCAGGAGTACCCGAAGCGGGGGGGCCCCAGATACGCAGTATTTT. Its translation: CARSTRSGGAPDTQYF.

This clonotype turned up a few times. The chain combines TRBV27 with TRBJ1-2, with TRBD1 matching 8 bases. This CDR3 comprises 14 residues. Per germline, CDR1 MNHEY and CDR2 SMNVEV (reference sequence). J gave up 7 bases and V 6 bases, and 10 bases lay outside the gene matches. CDR3: CASRRQGTRVGYTF. The CDR3, as DNA: TGTGCCAGCAGGCGACAGGGGACACGGGTTGGCTACACCTTC.

On this clonotype: One end of the junction does not line up with germline, which may come from a read error. This chain connects TRBV12-3 or TRBV12-4 to TRBJ1-2; no clear D. The CDR3 is 13 residues long. Written as DNA, the CDR3 is TGTGCCAGCAGTTTGCGGGAGTCCTATGGCCACACCTTC. Amino acid sequence: CASSLRESYGHTF.

This clonotype showed up just once. This sequence joins TRBV6-6 and TRBJ2-1; D is perhaps TRBD2 (5 bases). The V gene lost 11 bases and the J gene lost 0 bases, with 17 bases spanning the gap. CDR1 MNHNY and CDR2 SVGAGI come from the germline V gene (reference sequence). The CDR3 is 15 residues long. Here the CDR3 reads CAARRRGSSYNEQFF. For the CDR3, the DNA is TGTGCCGCCCGGCGGAGAGGGAGCTCCTACAATGAGCAGTTCTTC.

The chain recombines TRBV29-1 with TRBJ1-2; 7 nucleotides line up with TRBD1. This CDR3 region has 13 residues. CDR1 is SQVTM and CDR2 is ANQGSEA in the germline V gene. V shed 7 bases, J shed 4 bases, and the junction held 9 bases outside the gene matches. CDR3 coding DNA: TGCAGCGGTGGAGCCCAGGGGGGCTATGGCTACACCTTC. The encoded protein is CSGGAQGGYGYTF.

The J gene is TRBJ2-1, the V gene TRBV11-1; 11 bases are a match to TRBD2. In germline, CDR1 is SGHAT, CDR2 FQDESV (reference sequence). V shed 3 bases, J shed 8 bases, and the junction held 18 bases outside the gene matches. This CDR3 contains 19 residues. Written as DNA, the CDR3 is TGTGCCAGCAGCTTCCGGCTGTTAGCGGGGGGGCTACATGACGATGAGCAGTTCTTC. Translating gives CASSFRLLAGGLHDDEQFF.

This clonotype was counted only a few times. Here the CDR3 reads CASSPRGTGPAREQYF. The CDR3 DNA reads as TGTGCCAGCAGTCCGAGAGGGACAGGACCGGCTAGGGAGCAGTACTTC. The V gene is TRBV12-3 or TRBV12-4, the J gene TRBJ2-7; 8 nucleotides match TRBD1. V trimming: 5 bases; J trimming: 7 bases; junction bases outside the gene matches: 16. The CDR3 extends over 16 amino acids.

DNA of the CDR3: TGTGCCACCAGCAGAGTGGCCGCGAAACTCAATGAGCAGTTCTTC. Translated, it gives CATSRVAAKLNEQFF. V and J are TRBV15 and TRBJ2-1; D is uncertain. The CDR3 is 15 residues long. The germline V and J ends were trimmed by 1 base and 6 bases, with 13 bases remaining between them. Germline CDR1 and CDR2: LNHNV and YYDKDF (reference sequence).

This clonotype occurred once. This chain links TRBV5-1 with TRBJ2-1; possibly TRBD1 or TRBD2 for D (5 bases each). V dropped 4 bases and J dropped 3 bases, with 17 bases sitting between them. Germline V gene data show CDR1 as SGHRS and CDR2 as YFSETQ. The CDR3 has 16 residues. In DNA, the CDR3 is TGCGCCAGCAGCCCATCGGCCGGGACGGGCTACAATGAGCAGTTCTTC. It encodes CASSPSAGTGYNEQFF.

This sequence joins TRBV7-2 and TRBJ1-1; 7 bases are a match to TRBD1. The CDR3 extends over 11 amino acids. In germline, CDR1 is SGHTA, CDR2 FQGNSA. Unmatched junction bases numbered 5, after V lost 5 bases and J lost 11 bases. CDR3 DNA: TGTGCCAGCAGCACAACAGGGGAGGCTTTCTTT. Translating gives CASSTTGEAFF.

There are a few counts of this clonotype. The chain has TRBV27 and TRBJ1-6, with D perhaps TRBD1 (5 bases). The CDR3 runs to 16 residues. Germline loops: CDR1 MNHEY, CDR2 SMNVEV (reference sequence). The germline V and J ends were trimmed by 5 bases and 3 bases, with 14 bases remaining between them. The CDR3: CASSPAPGIYNSPLHF. CDR3 coding DNA: TGTGCCAGCAGTCCCGCCCCAGGGATCTATAATTCACCCCTCCACTTT.

The table lists this clonotype with a few counts. CDR3 sequence: CASSPGLSQPQHF. For the CDR3, the DNA is TGTGCCAGCAGCCCCGGACTTTCTCAGCCCCAGCATTTT. The rearrangement joins TRBV12-3 or TRBV12-4 to TRBJ1-5; D unclear. This CDR3 is built from 13 residues. The ends were cut back, 6 bases at V and 6 bases at J, with 12 bases in the middle.

This clonotype turned up a few times. One junction end does not reproduce the germline sequence, and a read error may be involved. V gene TRBV7-7 combines with J gene TRBJ2-1; 14 bases match TRBD2. The germline gives CDR1 SSHAT, CDR2 FNYEAQ (reference sequence). The CDR3 has 20 amino acids. The CDR3 DNA sequence: TGTGCTAGCAGCTTAGCCGGGACTAGCGGGGGTCTCCGTTCCTACAATGAGCAGTTCTTC. Its protein is CASSLAGTSGGLRSYNEQFF.

This clonotype occurred a few times. The genes are TRBV7-9 and TRBJ1-2, with 8 bases matching TRBD1. With 8 bases clipped from V and 4 bases from J, the junction kept 3 bases outside the gene matches. Germline CDR1 SEHNR, CDR2 FQNEAQ (reference sequence). The CDR3 has 12 amino acids. The CDR3 DNA is TGTGCCAGCGGACAGGGCGGCTATGGCTACACCTTC. It codes for CASGQGGYGYTF.

This clonotype was detected only a few times. The V call is TRBV20-1, the J call TRBJ2-3; 9 bases are shared with TRBD2. J gave up 5 bases and V 4 bases, and 13 bases lay outside the gene matches. The CDR3 is made up of 16 amino acids. Germline lookup yields CDR1 DFQATT and CDR2 SNEGSKA (reference sequence). CDR3 protein: CSAKPLSGGKKDTQYF. CDR3 nucleotides: TGCAGTGCTAAGCCTCTGAGCGGGGGGAAGAAAGATACGCAGTATTTT.

V is TRBV7-8 and J is TRBJ1-2; 7 nucleotides match TRBD1. In germline, CDR1 is SGHVS, CDR2 FQNEAQ. Trimming cost V 4 bases and J 10 bases; bases outside gene matches: 9. The CDR3 consists of 13 residues. This chain's CDR3 is CASSSRGSRAYTF. The CDR3 DNA reads TGTGCCAGCAGCTCCAGGGGGTCCCGCGCCTACACCTTC.

The chain is built from TRBV28 and TRBJ2-4; 11 nucleotides agree with TRBD1. Germline values: CDR1 MDHEN, CDR2 SYDVKM. The CDR3 is 18 residues long. Unmatched junction bases numbered 15, after V lost 2 bases and J lost 9 bases. The CDR3 nucleotides read TGTGCCAGCAGTTTAGGGGGACAGGGGGTCACTATGTTAGGCATTCAGTACTTC. This sequence encodes CASSLGGQGVTMLGIQYF.

This rearrangement joins TRBV7-2 to TRBJ2-7; 8 nucleotides line up with TRBD1. With V trimmed by 10 bases and J by 2 bases, 10 bases remained unmatched. CDR3 length equals 14 residues. Germline CDR1 reads SGHTA; CDR2 reads FQGNSA. The CDR3 DNA reads TGTGCCACCTCACAGGGGGACCAGACCTACGAGCAGTACTTC. Translation: CATSQGDQTYEQYF.

This chain joins TRBV4-2 and TRBJ2-4, with 9 positions matching TRBD1. CDR3 length: 16 residues. With 3 bases clipped from V and 8 bases from J, the junction kept 11 bases outside the gene matches. CDR1 and CDR2 (germline): LGHNA, YNFKEQ. The CDR3 nucleotides are TGTGCCAGCAGCCAGAAACAGGGGGCGAGTAAGGACATTCAGTACTTC. Translation: CASSQKQGASKDIQYF.

Only a few counts were recorded for this clonotype. This chain joins TRBV6-2 or TRBV6-3 and TRBJ2-4; 7 bases agree with TRBD1. The V segment lost 5 bases and the J segment 13 bases; nucleotides outside the gene matches: 14. The CDR3 runs 14 residues. CDR1 and CDR2 from the germline V gene are MNHEY and SVGEGT. The CDR3 coding sequence is TGTGCCAGCAGTCGACCGGGACAGTTCTCTGAGCAGTACTTC. Protein sequence: CASSRPGQFSEQYF.

A note on this clonotype: One end of the junction does not line up with germline, which may come from a read error. J is TRBJ2-5 and V is TRBV4-1; no reliable D call. This CDR3 is 14 amino acids long. Germline CDR1 reads MGHRA; CDR2 reads YSYEKL. For the CDR3, the DNA is TGCGCCAGCAGCCAAGATCCCACGCAAGAGGCCCAGTACTTC. Amino acid sequence: CASSQDPTQEAQYF.